These 8 T cell receptor beta chains came from one sample sequenced in a study of cytomegalovirus exposure and HLA in healthy donors. 13 Jbeta primers and 60 Vbeta primers were used for the PCR. Clones were sequenced by immunoSEQ multiplex PCR, and TCRdb holds only the in-frame ones, with some missing. The sample holds about 210,000 clones, over 70% seen once. The material sequenced was PBMCs. The receptors were sampled from a man between 40 and 49 years old in good health and CMV-seropositive.

The CDR3 here is CASSFPTSGRRRIGELFF. For the CDR3, the DNA is TGTGCCAGCAGCTTCCCGACTAGCGGGAGGCGGAGGATCGGGGAGCTGTTTTTT. The chain joins TRBV11-2 to TRBJ2-2; 13 bases map to TRBD2. Losses at the gene ends were 3 bases for V and 7 bases for J; bases not matched to a gene: 11. Germline V CDR1 and CDR2: SGHAT, FQNNGV. This CDR3 comprises 18 residues.

This sequence joins TRBV28 and TRBJ1-3; no firm D call. The CDR3 length is 14 residues. Germline V gene sequence: CDR1 MDHEN, CDR2 SYDVKM. The germline V and J ends were trimmed by 5 bases and 9 bases, with 17 bases remaining between them. CDR3 bases: TGTGCCAGCAGTAACGCCGCGTCGGGAGGCACCATATATTTT. It translates to CASSNAASGGTIYF.

V and J are TRBV5-5 and TRBJ2-5; 7 nucleotides line up with TRBD1. CDR3 length equals 16 residues. Germline trimming cut 1 base from V and 2 bases from J; bases unmatched to any gene: 8. Germline values: CDR1 SGHKS, CDR2 YYEKEE (reference sequence). CDR3 DNA: TGTGCCAGCAGCTTGAGGGACAGTAGGTCACAAGAGACCCAGTACTTC. Translation: CASSLRDSRSQETQYF. The variable domain in full, completed from reference TRBV5-5 and TRBJ2-5, reads DAGVTQSPTHLIKTRGQQVTLRCSPISGHKSVSWYQQVLGQGPQFIFQYYEKEERGRGNFPDRFSARQFPNYSSELNVNALLLGDSALYLCASSLRDSRSQETQYFGPGTRLLVL.

This clone was observed a single time. V gene TRBV5-1 combines with J gene TRBJ2-2; the match to TRBD1 covers 7 bases. V dropped 5 bases and J dropped 0; count of bases not matched to a gene: 1. Germline CDR1 reads SGHRS; CDR2 reads YFSETQ. The CDR3 extends over 14 amino acids. CDR3 coding DNA: TGCGCCAGCAGAACAGGGGCGAACACCGGGGAGCTGTTTTTT. Translated: CASRTGANTGELFF. The whole variable domain, remainder taken from reference TRBV5-1 and TRBJ2-2, is KAGVTQTPRYLIKTRGQQVTLSCSPISGHRSVSWYQQTPGQGLQFLFEYFSETQRNKGNFPGRFSGRQFSNSRSEMNVSTLELGDSALYLCASRTGANTGELFFGEGSRLTVL.

V gene TRBV28 combines with J gene TRBJ1-4; the match to TRBD1 covers 9 bases. V was pared by 6 bases and J by 8 bases, with 10 bases of the junction left unmatched. This CDR3 spans 15 amino acids. Germline lookup yields CDR1 MDHEN and CDR2 SYDVKM. CDR3 DNA sequence: TGTGCCAGCAGACTGCAGGGACAGGGTGGAGAAAAACTGTTTTTT. Its translation is CASRLQGQGGEKLFF.

The chain combines TRBV6-6 with TRBJ1-4; a weak D match, TRBD1 (5 bases). CDR3 length: 13 residues. V lost 5 bases and J lost 7, with 11 bases in between. CDR1 and CDR2 from the germline V gene are MNHNY and SVGAGI (reference sequence). As DNA, the CDR3 is TGTGCCAGCAGTAGGGGTGGACGTGAAAAACTGTTTTTT. It specifies CASSRGGREKLFF.

V and J are TRBV6-1 and TRBJ2-7, with TRBD1 identical over 9 bases. Germline CDR1 is MNHNS and CDR2 is SASEGT. The length of the CDR3 is 15 residues. V dropped 1 base and J dropped 3; count of bases not matched to a gene: 4. CDR3 sequence: CASSEGWDRVYEQYF. CDR3 sequence (DNA): TGTGCCAGCAGTGAAGGCTGGGACAGGGTCTACGAGCAGTACTTC.

The sample holds a few counts of this clone. The J gene is TRBJ1-1, the V gene TRBV5-4; D remains unclear. Germline V lookup: CDR1 SGHNT, CDR2 YYREEE (reference sequence). Trimming cost V 1 base and J 0 bases, with 7 bases left between them. The CDR3 is 14 amino acids. The CDR3 loop reads CASSLQVVNTEAFF. DNA for the CDR3: TGTGCCAGCAGCTTGCAGGTGGTGAACACTGAAGCTTTCTTT. Together with reference TRBV5-4 and TRBJ1-1, the CDR3 gives the full variable domain: ETGVTQSPTHLIKTRGQQVTLRCSSQSGHNTVSWYQQALGQGPQFIFQYYREEENGRGNFPPRFSGLQFPNYSSELNVNALELDDSALYLCASSLQVVNTEAFFGQGTRLTVV.